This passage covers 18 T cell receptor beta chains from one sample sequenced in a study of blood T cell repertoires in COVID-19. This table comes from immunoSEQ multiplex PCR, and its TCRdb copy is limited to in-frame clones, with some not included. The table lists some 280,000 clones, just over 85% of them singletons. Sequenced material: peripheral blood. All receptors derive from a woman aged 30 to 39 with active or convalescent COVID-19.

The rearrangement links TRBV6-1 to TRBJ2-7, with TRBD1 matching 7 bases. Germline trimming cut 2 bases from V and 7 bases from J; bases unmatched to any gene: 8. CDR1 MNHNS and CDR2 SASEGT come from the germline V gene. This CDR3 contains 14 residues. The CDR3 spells CASSERVRGSEQYF. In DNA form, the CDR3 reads TGTGCCAGCAGTGAAAGGGTCAGGGGGAGTGAGCAGTACTTC.

CDR3 nucleotides: TGTGCCAGCAGCTTAAGACTAGGGCCAGATACGCAGTATTTT. This codes for CASSLRLGPDTQYF. The chain carries TRBV7-3 and TRBJ2-3; D is possibly TRBD2 (6 bases). Germline-derived CDR1 and CDR2 are SGHTA and FQGTGA. The ends were cut back, 1 base at V and 4 bases at J, with 9 bases in the middle. The CDR3 length is 14 residues.

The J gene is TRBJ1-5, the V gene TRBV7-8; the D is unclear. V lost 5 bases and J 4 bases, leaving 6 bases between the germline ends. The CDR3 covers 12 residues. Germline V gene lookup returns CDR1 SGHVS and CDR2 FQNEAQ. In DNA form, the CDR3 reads TGTGCCAGCAGCCCGGGTAATCAGCCCCAGCATTTT. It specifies CASSPGNQPQHF.

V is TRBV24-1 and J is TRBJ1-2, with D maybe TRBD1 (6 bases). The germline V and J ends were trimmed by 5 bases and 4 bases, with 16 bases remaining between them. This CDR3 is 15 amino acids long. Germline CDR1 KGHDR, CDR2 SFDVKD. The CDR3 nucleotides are TGTGCCACCAGTGGTCACAGGGAGGGGAGCTATGGCTACACCTTC. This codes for CATSGHREGSYGYTF.

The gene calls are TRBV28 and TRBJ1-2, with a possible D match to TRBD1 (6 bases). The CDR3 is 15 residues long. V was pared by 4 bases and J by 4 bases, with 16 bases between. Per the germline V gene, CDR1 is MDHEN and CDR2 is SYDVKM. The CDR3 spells CASSSPGQIAYGYTF. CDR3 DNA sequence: TGTGCCAGCAGTTCCCCCGGACAGATCGCCTATGGCTACACCTTC.

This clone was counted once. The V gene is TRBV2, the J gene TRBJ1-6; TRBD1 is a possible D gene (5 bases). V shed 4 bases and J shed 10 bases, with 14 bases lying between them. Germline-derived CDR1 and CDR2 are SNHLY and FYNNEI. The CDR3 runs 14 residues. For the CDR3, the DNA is TGTGCCAGCAGTGGACAGTCGGAACAATCACCCCTCCACTTT. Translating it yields CASSGQSEQSPLHF.

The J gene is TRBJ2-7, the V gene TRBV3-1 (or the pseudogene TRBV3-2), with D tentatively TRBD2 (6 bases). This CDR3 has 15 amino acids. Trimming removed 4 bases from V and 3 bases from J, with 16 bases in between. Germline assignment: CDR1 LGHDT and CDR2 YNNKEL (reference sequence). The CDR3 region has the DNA TGTGCCAGCAGCCCTCACGGGGCGGGGATCTACGAGCAGTACTTC. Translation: CASSPHGAGIYEQYF.

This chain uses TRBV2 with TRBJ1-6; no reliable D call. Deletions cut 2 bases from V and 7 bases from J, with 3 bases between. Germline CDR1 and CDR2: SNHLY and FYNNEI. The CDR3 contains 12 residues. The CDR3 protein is CASSEINSPLHF. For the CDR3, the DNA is TGTGCCAGCAGTGAAATAAATTCACCCCTCCACTTT.

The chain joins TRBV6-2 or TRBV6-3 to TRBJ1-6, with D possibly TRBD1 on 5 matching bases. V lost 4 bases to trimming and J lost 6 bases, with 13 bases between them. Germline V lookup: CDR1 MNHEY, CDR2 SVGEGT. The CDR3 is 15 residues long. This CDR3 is CASSSRGAGNSPLHF. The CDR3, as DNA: TGTGCCAGCAGTTCACGCGGGGCAGGTAATTCACCCCTCCACTTT.

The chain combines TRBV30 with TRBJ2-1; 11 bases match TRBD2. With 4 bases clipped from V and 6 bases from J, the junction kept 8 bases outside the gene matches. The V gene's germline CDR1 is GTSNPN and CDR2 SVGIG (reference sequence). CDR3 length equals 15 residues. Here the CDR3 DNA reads TGTGCCTGGACCACCGGGACTAGCGGTTTCAATGAGCAGTTCTTC. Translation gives CAWTTGTSGFNEQFF.

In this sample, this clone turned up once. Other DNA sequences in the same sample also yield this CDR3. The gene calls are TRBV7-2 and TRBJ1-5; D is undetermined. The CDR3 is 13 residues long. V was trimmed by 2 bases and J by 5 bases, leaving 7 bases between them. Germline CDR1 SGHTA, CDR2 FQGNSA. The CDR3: CASSLRGDQPQHF. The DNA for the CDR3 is TGTGCCAGCAGCTTACGAGGAGATCAGCCCCAGCATTTT.

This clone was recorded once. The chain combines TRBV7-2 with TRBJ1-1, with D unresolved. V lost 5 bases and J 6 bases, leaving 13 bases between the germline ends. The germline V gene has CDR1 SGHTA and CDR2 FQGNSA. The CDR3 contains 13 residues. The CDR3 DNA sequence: TGTGCCAGCAGCACTACAAATTGGGCTGAAGCTTTCTTT. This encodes CASSTTNWAEAFF.

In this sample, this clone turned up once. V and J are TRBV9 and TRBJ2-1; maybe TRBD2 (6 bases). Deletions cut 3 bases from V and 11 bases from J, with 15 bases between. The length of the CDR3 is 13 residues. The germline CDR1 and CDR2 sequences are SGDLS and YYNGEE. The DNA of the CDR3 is TGTGCCAGCAGCGGCGGGGCCCCTTCGAAGCAGTTCTTC. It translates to CASSGGAPSKQFF.

CDR3 amino acids: CASSHGQVNYEQYF. The CDR3, as DNA: TGTGCCAGCAGTCACGGACAGGTGAACTACGAGCAGTACTTC. The chain uses TRBV6-6 and TRBJ2-7; 7 bases are shared with TRBD1. The length of the CDR3 is 14 residues. The trim removed 5 bases at V and 3 bases at J, leaving 7 bases unmatched. The germline CDR1 and CDR2 sequences are MNHNY and SVGAGI (reference sequence).

The CDR3 DNA follows: TGCGCCAGCAAAGCCGGGACAGGGACCTTCCTTACGGGAGAGCAGTACTTC. Residues: CASKAGTGTFLTGEQYF. The V gene is TRBV5-1, the J gene TRBJ2-7; TRBD1 matches at 9 bases. CDR1 and CDR2 (germline): SGHRS, YFSETQ. The ends lost 6 bases at V and 7 bases at J; junction bases unmatched: 20. The length of the CDR3 is 17 residues.

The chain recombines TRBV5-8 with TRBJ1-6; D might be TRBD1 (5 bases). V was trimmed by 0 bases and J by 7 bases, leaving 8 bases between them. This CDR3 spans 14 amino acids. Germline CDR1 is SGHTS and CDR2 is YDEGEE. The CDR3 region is CASSLVQGNSPLHF. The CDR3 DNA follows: TGTGCCAGCAGCTTGGTGCAGGGAAATTCACCCCTCCACTTT.

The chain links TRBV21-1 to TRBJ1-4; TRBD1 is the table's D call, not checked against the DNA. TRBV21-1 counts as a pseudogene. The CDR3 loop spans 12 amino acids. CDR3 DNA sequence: TGTGCCAGGTGGACAGGGCCTGAAAAACTGTTTTTT. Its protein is CARWTGPEKLFF.

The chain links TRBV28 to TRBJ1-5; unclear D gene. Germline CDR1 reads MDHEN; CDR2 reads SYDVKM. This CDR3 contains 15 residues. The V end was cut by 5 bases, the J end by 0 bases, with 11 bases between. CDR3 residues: CASSPSQNSNQPQHF. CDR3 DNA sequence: TGTGCCAGCAGTCCCTCTCAGAATAGCAATCAGCCCCAGCATTTT.